What follows are 13 T cell receptor beta chains derived from one specimen sequenced in a study of T cells in Graves' hyperthyroidism and ophthalmopathy. From RNA transcripts, TCR beta CDR3 regions were amplified. The TCR CDR3 was amplified in a first-round RT-PCR using the HTBI primer set. TCRdb passed the multiplex PCR reads through MiXCR, listing each CDR3 protein once. The table lists around 700,000 distinct CDR3 sequences, 18% of them singletons. What was sequenced was blood. The receptors here all came from a woman in her fifties or sixties with Graves' hyperthyroidism that later progressed to Graves' ophthalmopathy.

This clonotype was found once. This chain joins TRBV19 and TRBJ2-7, with D uncertain. The DNA matches TRBJ2-1 better at its end, which makes the J call doubtful. Germline CDR1 LNHDA, CDR2 SQIVND (reference sequence). The CDR3 is 15 residues long. The CDR3 sequence is CASSIDKARRLEQFF. The CDR3 DNA reads as TGTGCCAGTAGTATAGATAAGGCGCGGCGCCTCGAGCAGTTCTTC.

Only a few counts were recorded for this clonotype. The chain combines TRBV6-1 with TRBJ1-1, with a possible D match to TRBD1 (6 bases). Germline CDR1 and CDR2: MNHNS and SASEGT. This CDR3 has 14 residues. Trimming removed 5 bases at V and 6 bases at J, with 16 bases between. The CDR3 DNA is TGTGCCAGCAGTTCGGGACAAGGGAGGGCTGAAGCTTTCTTT. This translates into CASSSGQGRAEAFF.

The chain links TRBV20-1 to TRBJ2-1; TRBD2 matches 12 bases. The CDR3 length is 16 residues. V lost 0 bases to trimming and J lost 7 bases; unmatched junction nucleotides: 7. Germline CDR1 is DFQATT and CDR2 is SNEGSKA (reference sequence). CDR3 region: CSARDSSGGALNEQFF. The CDR3, as DNA: TGCAGTGCTAGAGATTCTAGCGGGGGGGCCTTGAATGAGCAGTTCTTC.

In its sample, this clonotype was seen many times. This chain connects TRBV5-1 to TRBJ2-5, with a weak D call TRBD2 (6 bases). V lost 0 bases, J lost 1 base, and 22 bases lay in between. CDR1 and CDR2 (germline): SGHRS, YFSETQ. CDR3 length equals 19 residues. This CDR3 is CASSLETRGPEIPQETQYF. In DNA, the CDR3 is TGCGCCAGCAGCTTGGAGACGCGGGGCCCCGAAATACCCCAAGAGACCCAGTACTTC. The full variable domain, rest sourced from reference TRBV5-1 and TRBJ2-5, is KAGVTQTPRYLIKTRGQQVTLSCSPISGHRSVSWYQQTPGQGLQFLFEYFSETQRNKGNFPGRFSGRQFSNSRSEMNVSTLELGDSALYLCASSLETRGPEIPQETQYFGPGTRLLVL.

This clonotype was counted ten times or more. The rearrangement uses TRBV20-1 and TRBJ1-1, with a possible D match to TRBD1 (5 bases). CDR3 length: 15 amino acids. The V gene lost 3 bases and the J gene lost 5 bases, with 19 bases spanning the gap. CDR1 is DFQATT and CDR2 is SNEGSKA in the germline V gene (reference sequence). In DNA form, the CDR3 reads TGCAGTGCTAGGGAACCAGGCAGGGTAAGGACTGAAGCTTTCTTT. Translating it yields CSAREPGRVRTEAFF.

This clonotype came up a few times. The chain couples TRBV5-1 to TRBJ1-4; D perhaps matches TRBD1 (5 bases). CDR1 is SGHRS, CDR2 YFSETQ, per germline. The CDR3 is made up of 15 amino acids. Between the trimmed V and J ends, which lost 4 bases and 6 bases, there was a span of 16 bases. CDR3 protein: CASSTGHGADEKLFF. The CDR3 nucleotides read TGCGCCAGCAGCACAGGACATGGGGCTGATGAAAAACTGTTTTTT.

This clonotype was seen only a few times. The genes are TRBV7-3 and TRBJ2-7, with D possibly TRBD1 on 6 matching bases. V lost 5 bases to trimming and J lost 6 bases, with 14 bases between them. Germline lookup yields CDR1 SGHTA and CDR2 FQGTGA. The CDR3 consists of 13 residues. CDR3 coding DNA: TGTGCCAGCAGCCACGACAGGACGGCCGAGCAGTACTTC. The encoded protein is CASSHDRTAEQYF. Together with reference TRBV7-3 and TRBJ2-7, the CDR3 gives the full variable domain: GAGVSQTPSNKVTEKGKYVELRCDPISGHTALYWYRQSLGQGPEFLIYFQGTGAADDSGLPNDRFFAVRPEGSVSTLKIQRTERGDSAVYLCASSHDRTAEQYFGPGTRLTVT.

J is TRBJ1-3 and V is TRBV7-9; D is unclear. Germline V CDR1 and CDR2: SEHNR, FQNEAQ (reference sequence). This CDR3 contains 17 residues. The V end was cut by 5 bases, the J end by 0 bases, with 17 bases between. This chain's CDR3 is CASSLLGYPSSGNTIYF. DNA for the CDR3: TGTGCCAGCAGCCTCCTTGGGTATCCGAGCTCTGGAAACACCATATATTTT.

This clonotype was picked up many times. V and J are TRBV11-1 and TRBJ2-7, with 7 bases identical to TRBD1. V shed 6 bases and J 2 bases; nucleotides not matched to a gene: 4. The CDR3 has 13 amino acids. Germline V gene data show CDR1 as SGHAT and CDR2 as FQDESV (reference sequence). The CDR3 DNA reads TGTGCCAGCAGACGGACAGGCACCTACGAGCAGTACTTC. Amino acids: CASRRTGTYEQYF.

This clonotype was found a few times. The V call is TRBV12-3 or TRBV12-4, the J call TRBJ1-6; D unresolved. Trimming stripped 3 bases from V and 7 bases from J, with 10 bases between. CDR3 length: 14 residues. The CDR3 bases are TGTGCCAGCAGTTTCAGTCGGAGAAATTCACCCCTCCACTTT. This codes for CASSFSRRNSPLHF.

This clonotype came up many times. The genes are TRBV7-9 and TRBJ1-1; TRBD1 is a possible D gene (6 bases). Trimming left V 0 bases short and J 4 bases short, with 12 bases between. The CDR3 is made up of 15 amino acids. The germline CDR1 and CDR2 sequences are SEHNR and FQNEAQ (reference sequence). CDR3 DNA sequence: TGTGCCAGCAGCTTAGCTGGGGGGGCAGGCACTGAAGCTTTCTTT. This encodes CASSLAGGAGTEAFF.

Concerning this clonotype itself: At one end the junction does not follow the germline gene, possibly because of a read error. The chain combines TRBV7-8 with TRBJ1-2, with D possibly matching TRBD1 (5 bases). The CDR3 sequence is 19 residues long. From germline, CDR1 is SGHVS and CDR2 FQNEAQ. The CDR3 nucleotides are TGTGCCAGCAGATTAGCACGGGGCGGGGGAGGTCCTAAAGGGGAAGCACACACCTTC. Amino acid sequence: CASRLARGGGGPKGEAHTF.

In regard to this clonotype: Mismatch with germline at one junction end may stem from a read error. The chain links TRBV12-3 or TRBV12-4 to TRBJ1-2; tentative D call: TRBD1 (5 bases). The CDR3 covers 13 residues. The CDR3 nucleotides are TGTGCCAGTTCCACAGGTGGGCACTATGGCCACACCTTC. Translation: CASSTGGHYGHTF.